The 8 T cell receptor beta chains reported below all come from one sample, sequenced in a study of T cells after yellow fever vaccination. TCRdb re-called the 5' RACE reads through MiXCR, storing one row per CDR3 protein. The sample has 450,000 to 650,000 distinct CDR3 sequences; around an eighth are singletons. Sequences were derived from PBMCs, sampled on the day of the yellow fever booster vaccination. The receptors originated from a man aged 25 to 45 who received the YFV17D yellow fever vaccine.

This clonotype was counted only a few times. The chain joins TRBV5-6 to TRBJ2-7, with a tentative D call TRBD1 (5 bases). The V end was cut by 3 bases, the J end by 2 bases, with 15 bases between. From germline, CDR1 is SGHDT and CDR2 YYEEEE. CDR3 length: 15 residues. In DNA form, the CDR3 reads TGTGCCAGCAGCTCGTTGGGCAGGGCGGCCTACGAGCAGTACTTC. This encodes CASSSLGRAAYEQYF. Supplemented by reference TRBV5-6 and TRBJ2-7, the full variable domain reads DAGVTQSPTHLIKTRGQQVTLRCSPKSGHDTVSWYQQALGQGPQFIFQYYEEEERQRGNFPDRFSGHQFPNYSSELNVNALLLGDSALYLCASSSLGRAAYEQYFGPGTRLTVT.

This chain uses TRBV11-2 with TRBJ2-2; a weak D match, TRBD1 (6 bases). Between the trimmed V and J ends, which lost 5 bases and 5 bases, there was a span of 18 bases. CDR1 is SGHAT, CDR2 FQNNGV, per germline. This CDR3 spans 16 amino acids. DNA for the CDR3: TGTGCCAGCAGCCCTAGGGGGAACAGCATAACCGGGGAGCTGTTTTTT. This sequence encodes CASSPRGNSITGELFF.

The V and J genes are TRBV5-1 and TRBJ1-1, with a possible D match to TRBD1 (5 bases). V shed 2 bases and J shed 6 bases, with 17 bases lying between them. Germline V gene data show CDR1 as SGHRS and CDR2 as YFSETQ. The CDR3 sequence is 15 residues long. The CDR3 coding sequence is TGCGCCAGCAGCTTACTGGGGGGAACTGAATCTGAAGCTTTCTTT. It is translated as CASSLLGGTESEAFF.

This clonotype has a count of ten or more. DNA for the CDR3: TGTGCCACCAGTGAGGAAACTAGCGGGGATTACAATGAGCAGTTCTTC. Protein product: CATSEETSGDYNEQFF. This chain links TRBV24-1 with TRBJ2-1, with 10 bases matching TRBD2. The CDR3 covers 16 residues. V lost 4 bases, J lost 4 bases, and 6 bases stayed unmatched. Germline CDR1 KGHDR, CDR2 SFDVKD.

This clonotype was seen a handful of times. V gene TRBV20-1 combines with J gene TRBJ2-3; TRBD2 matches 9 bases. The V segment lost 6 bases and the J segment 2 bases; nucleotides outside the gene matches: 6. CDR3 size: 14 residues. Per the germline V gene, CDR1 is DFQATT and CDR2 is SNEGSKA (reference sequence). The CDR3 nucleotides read TGCAGTGCAGCGACTAGCGGAAACACAGATACGCAGTATTTT. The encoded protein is CSAATSGNTDTQYF.

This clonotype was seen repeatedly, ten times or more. The DNA for the CDR3 is TGTGCCAGCAGCCAAATAAGACTAGCGGGTGGAGAGACCCAGTACTTC. Its translation is CASSQIRLAGGETQYF. The V call is TRBV7-2, the J call TRBJ2-5; 10 nucleotides align to TRBD2. V lost 5 bases to trimming and J lost 4 bases; unmatched junction nucleotides: 10. Germline V gene sequence: CDR1 SGHTA, CDR2 FQGNSA. The CDR3 has 16 amino acids.

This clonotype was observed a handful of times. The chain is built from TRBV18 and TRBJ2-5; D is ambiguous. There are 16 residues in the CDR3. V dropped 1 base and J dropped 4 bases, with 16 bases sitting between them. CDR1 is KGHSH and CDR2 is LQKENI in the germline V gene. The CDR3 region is CASSPLIGRLRETQYF. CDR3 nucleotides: TGTGCCAGCTCACCACTTATCGGCCGTTTAAGAGAGACCCAGTACTTC.

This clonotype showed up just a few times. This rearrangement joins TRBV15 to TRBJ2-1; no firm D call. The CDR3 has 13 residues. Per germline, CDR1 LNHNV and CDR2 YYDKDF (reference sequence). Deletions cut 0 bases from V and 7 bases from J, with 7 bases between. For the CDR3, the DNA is TGTGCCACCAGCAGAGATCGGTGGAATGAGCAGTTCTTC. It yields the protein CATSRDRWNEQFF.